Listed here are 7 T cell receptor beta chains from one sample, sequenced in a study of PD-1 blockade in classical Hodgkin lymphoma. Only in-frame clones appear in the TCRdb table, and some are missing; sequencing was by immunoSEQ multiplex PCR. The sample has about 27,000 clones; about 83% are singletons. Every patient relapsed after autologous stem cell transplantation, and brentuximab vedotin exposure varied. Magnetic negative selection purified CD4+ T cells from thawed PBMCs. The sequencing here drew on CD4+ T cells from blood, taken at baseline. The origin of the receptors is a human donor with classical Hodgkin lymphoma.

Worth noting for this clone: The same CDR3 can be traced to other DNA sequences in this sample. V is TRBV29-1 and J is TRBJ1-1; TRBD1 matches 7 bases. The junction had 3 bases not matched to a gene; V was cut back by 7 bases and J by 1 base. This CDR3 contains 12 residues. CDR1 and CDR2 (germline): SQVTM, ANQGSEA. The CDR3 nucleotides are TGCAGCGGCCGGACAGGGAACACTGAAGCTTTCTTT. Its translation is CSGRTGNTEAFF. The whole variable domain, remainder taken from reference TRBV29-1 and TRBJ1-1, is SAVISQKPSRDICQRGTSLTIQCQVDSQVTMMFWYRQQPGQSLTLIATANQGSEATYESGFVIDKFPISRPNLTFSTLTVSNMSPEDSSIYLCSGRTGNTEAFFGQGTRLTVV.

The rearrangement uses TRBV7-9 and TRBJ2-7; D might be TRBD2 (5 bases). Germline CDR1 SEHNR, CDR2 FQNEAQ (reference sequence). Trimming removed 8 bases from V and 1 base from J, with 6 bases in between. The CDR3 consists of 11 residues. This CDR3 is CASRGSYEQYF. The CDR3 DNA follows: TGTGCCAGCCGGGGTTCCTACGAGCAGTACTTC.

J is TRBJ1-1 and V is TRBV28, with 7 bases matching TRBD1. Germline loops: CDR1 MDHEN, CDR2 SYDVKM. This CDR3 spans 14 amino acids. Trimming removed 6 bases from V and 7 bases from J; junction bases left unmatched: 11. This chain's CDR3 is CASRARGFVVEAFF. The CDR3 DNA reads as TGTGCCAGCAGGGCCAGGGGGTTTGTTGTTGAAGCTTTCTTT. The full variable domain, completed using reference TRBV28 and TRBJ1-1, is DVKVTQSSRYLVKRTGEKVFLECVQDMDHENMFWYRQDPGLGLRLIYFSYDVKMKEKGDIPEGYSVSREKKERFSLILESASTNQTSMYLCASRARGFVVEAFFGQGTRLTVV.

The CDR3 here is CAWSVLRENTGELFF. The CDR3 DNA reads TGTGCCTGGAGTGTCCTCAGGGAGAACACCGGGGAGCTGTTTTTT. This chain connects TRBV30 to TRBJ2-2, with D possibly TRBD1 on 5 matching bases. V dropped 0 bases and J dropped 1 base, with 9 bases sitting between them. In germline, CDR1 is GTSNPN, CDR2 SVGIG (reference sequence). CDR3 length: 15 residues.

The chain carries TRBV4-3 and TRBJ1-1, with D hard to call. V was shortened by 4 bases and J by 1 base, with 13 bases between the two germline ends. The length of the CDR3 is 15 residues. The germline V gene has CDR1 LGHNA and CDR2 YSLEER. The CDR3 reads CASSPLGLGNTEAFF. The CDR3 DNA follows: TGCGCCAGCAGCCCCCTGGGTCTAGGGAACACTGAAGCTTTCTTT.

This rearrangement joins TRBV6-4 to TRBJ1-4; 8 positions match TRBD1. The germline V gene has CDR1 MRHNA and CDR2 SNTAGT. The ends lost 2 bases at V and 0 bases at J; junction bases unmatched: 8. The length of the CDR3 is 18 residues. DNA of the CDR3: TGTGCCAGCAGTGACCTCCGGGACAGGAATGCAACTAATGAAAAACTGTTTTTT. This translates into CASSDLRDRNATNEKLFF.

CDR3 DNA: TGTGCCATCAGTGAGTCGACGACTAGCGGGGGTGAGACCCAGTACTTC. Translation: CAISESTTSGGETQYF. V and J are TRBV10-3 and TRBJ2-5, with 12 bases lining up with TRBD2. The CDR3 loop spans 16 amino acids. Losses at the gene ends were 0 bases for V and 5 bases for J; bases not matched to a gene: 4. Per the germline V gene, CDR1 is ENHRY and CDR2 is SYGVKD.